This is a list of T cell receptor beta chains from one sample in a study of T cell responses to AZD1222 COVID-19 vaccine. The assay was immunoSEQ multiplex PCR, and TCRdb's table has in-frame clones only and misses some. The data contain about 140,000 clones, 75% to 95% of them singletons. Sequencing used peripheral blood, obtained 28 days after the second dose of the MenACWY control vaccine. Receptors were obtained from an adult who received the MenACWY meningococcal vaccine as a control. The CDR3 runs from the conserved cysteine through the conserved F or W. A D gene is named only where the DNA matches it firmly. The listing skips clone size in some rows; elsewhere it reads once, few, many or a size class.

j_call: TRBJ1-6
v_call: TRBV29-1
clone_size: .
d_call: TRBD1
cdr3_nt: TGCAGCGTGGGGGGGGACAGGTGCCATAATTCACCCCTCCACTTT
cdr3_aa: CSVGGDRCHNSPLHF

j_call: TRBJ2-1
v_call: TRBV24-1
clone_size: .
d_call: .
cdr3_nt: TGTGCCACCAGTGATTCCGCCATCAGCACAACCTACAATGAGCAGTTCTTC
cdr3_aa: CATSDSAISTTYNEQFF

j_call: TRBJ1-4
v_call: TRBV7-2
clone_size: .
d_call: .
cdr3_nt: TGTGCCAGCAGCAACGGACAGAACTTCCAAAAACTGTTTTTT
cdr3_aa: CASSNGQNFQKLFF

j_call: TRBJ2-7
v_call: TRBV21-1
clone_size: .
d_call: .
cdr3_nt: TGTGCCAGCAGCCCGCCGGATGGTGAACGGAACTCCTACGAGCAGTACTTC
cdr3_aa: CASSPPDGERNSYEQYF

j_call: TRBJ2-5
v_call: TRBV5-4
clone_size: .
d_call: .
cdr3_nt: TGTGCCAGCAGCTGGGGGACTCTAAGACAAGAGACCCAGTACTTC
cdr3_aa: CASSWGTLRQETQYF

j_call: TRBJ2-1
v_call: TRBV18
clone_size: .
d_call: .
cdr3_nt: TGTGCCAGCTCACCTCAACGGAAGGTCTACAATGAGCAGTTCTTC
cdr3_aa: CASSPQRKVYNEQFF

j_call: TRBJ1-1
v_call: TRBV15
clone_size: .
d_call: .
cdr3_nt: TGTGCCACCAGCAGAGACCGGGGGCAAGGGAAAACTGAAGCTTTCTTT
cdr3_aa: CATSRDRGQGKTEAFF

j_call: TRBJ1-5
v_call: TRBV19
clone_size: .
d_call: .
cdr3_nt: TGTGCCAGTAGTATAGAGACCCTCAATCAGCCCCAGCATTTT
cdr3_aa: CASSIETLNQPQHF

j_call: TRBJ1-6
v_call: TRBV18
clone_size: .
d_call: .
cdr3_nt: TGTGCCAGCTCACCACCGCCTAATTCACCCCTCCACTTT
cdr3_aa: CASSPPPNSPLHF

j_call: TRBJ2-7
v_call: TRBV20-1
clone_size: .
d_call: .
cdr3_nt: TGCAGTGCTAGTTCGCCAGGGAGGAGCTCCTACGAGCAGTACTTC
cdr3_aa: CSASSPGRSSYEQYF

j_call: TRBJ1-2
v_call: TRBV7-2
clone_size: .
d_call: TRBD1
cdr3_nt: TGTGCCAGCAGCACCGGGGACAGGGGGCGCAGGGGCTACACCTTC
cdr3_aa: CASSTGDRGRRGYTF

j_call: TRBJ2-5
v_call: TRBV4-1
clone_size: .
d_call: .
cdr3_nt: TGCGCCAGCAGCCAAGCGACTAGTCAGCAGACCCAGTACTTC
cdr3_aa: CASSQATSQQTQYF

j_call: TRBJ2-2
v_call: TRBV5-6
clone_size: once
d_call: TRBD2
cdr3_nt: TGTGCCAGCAGCCCGCCGGGCGGGGGGGCGTCCACCGGGGAGCTGTTTTTT
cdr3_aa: CASSPPGGGASTGELFF

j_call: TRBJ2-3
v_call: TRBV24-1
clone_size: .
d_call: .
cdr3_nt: TGTGCCACCAGTGAAGGGGGAGGGGACCCAGCCGATACGCAGTATTTT
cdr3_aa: CATSEGGGDPADTQYF

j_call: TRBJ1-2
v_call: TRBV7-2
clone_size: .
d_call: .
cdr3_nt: TGTGCCAGCAGCAGCCGGGACCAGCCCCATGGCTACACCTTC
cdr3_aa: CASSSRDQPHGYTF

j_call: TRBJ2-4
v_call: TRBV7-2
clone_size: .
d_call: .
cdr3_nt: TGTGCCAGCAGCCCCCGTAACGCCAAAAACATTCAGTACTTC
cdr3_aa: CASSPRNAKNIQYF

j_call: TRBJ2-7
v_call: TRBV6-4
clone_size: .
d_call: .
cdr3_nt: TGTGCCAGCAGTGATTCCCTTTACGAGCAGTACTTC
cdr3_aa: CASSDSLYEQYF

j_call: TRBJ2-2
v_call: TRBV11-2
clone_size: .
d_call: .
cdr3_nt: TGTGCCAGCAGCTTAGTGGAGGGAGGGGAGCTGTTTTTT
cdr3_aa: CASSLVEGGELFF

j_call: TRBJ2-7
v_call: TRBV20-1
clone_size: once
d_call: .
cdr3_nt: TGCAGTGCCCGAAAGGGCTACGAGCAGTACTTC
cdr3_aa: CSARKGYEQYF

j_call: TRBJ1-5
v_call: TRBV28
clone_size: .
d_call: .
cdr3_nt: TGTGCCACCTCTGGACAGTACGCCTCCCAGCCCCAGCATTTT
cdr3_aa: CATSGQYASQPQHF

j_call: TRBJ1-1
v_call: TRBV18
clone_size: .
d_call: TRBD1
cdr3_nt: TGTGCCAGCTCACCACGGGACAGGGTGGGCACTGAAGCTTTCTTT
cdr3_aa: CASSPRDRVGTEAFF

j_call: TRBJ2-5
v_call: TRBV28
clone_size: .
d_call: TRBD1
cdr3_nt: TGTGCCAGCAGTTTAATGGACAGGGTGAAAAAGACCCAGTACTTC
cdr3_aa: CASSLMDRVKKTQYF

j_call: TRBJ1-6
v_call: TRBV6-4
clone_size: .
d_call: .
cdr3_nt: TGTGCCAGCAGTGTTTTTTTTGAGAATTCACCCCTCCACTTT
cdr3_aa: CASSVFFENSPLHF

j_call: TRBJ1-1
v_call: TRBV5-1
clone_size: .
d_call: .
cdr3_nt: TGCGCCAGCAGCGTGGATGATTTGGGAGCTTTCTTT
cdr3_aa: CASSVDDLGAFF

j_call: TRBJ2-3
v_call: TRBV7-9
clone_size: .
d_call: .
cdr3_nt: TGTGCCAGCAGCTTAAAGGGAAGGGGAGATACGCAGTATTTT
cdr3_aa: CASSLKGRGDTQYF

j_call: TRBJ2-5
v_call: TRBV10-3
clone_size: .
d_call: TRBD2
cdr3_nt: TGTGCCATCACAGCGGGGGGGGCTAAGCAAGAGACCCAGTACTTC
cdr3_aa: CAITAGGAKQETQYF

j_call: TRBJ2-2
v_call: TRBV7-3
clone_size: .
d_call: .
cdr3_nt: TGTGCCAGCAGCTTAACGTACGGGGGTTTGAGCACCGGGGAGCTGTTTTTT
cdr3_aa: CASSLTYGGLSTGELFF

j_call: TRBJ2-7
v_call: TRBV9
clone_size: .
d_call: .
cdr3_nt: TGTGCCAGCAGCCCCCCGGGACATCACTACGAGCAGTACTTC
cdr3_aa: CASSPPGHHYEQYF

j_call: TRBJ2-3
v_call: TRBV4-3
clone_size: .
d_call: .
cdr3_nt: TGCGCCAGCAGCCAAGATAGGTTTACGCAGTATTTT
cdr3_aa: CASSQDRFTQYF

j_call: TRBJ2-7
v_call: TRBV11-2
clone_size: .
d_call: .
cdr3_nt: TGTGCCAGCAGCCAGACGATCCCCCGCACATCTTTCATGTACTTC
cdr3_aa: CASSQTIPRTSFMYF

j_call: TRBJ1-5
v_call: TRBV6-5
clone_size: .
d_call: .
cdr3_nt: TGTGCCAGCAGTTATTCAGGATATAGCAATCAGCCCCAGCATTTT
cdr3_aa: CASSYSGYSNQPQHF

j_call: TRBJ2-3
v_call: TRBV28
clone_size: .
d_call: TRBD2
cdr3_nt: TGTGCCAGCAGTTTGACTAGCGGGGGGCAAGATACGCAGTATTTT
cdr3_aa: CASSLTSGGQDTQYF

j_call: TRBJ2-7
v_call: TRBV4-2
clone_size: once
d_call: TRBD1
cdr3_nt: TGTGCCAGCAGCCAAGAACCGGGACAGGGGGTCTACGAGCAGTACTTC
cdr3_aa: CASSQEPGQGVYEQYF

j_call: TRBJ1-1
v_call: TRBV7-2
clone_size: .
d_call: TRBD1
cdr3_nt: TGTGCCAGCAGCTCGACAGGGGCCCATTCTTTGAACACTGAAGCTTTCTTT
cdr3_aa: CASSSTGAHSLNTEAFF

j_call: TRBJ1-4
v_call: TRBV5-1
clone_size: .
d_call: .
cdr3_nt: TGCGCCAGCAAAGAAACAGGGACTAATGAAAAACTGTTTTTT
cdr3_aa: CASKETGTNEKLFF

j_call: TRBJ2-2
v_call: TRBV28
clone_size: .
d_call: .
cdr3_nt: TGTGCCAGCACCTTTAACGGGGGCGGTGCTTATCCCGGGGAGCTGTTTTTT
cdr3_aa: CASTFNGGGAYPGELFF

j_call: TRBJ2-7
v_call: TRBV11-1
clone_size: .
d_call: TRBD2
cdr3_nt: TGTGCCAGCAGACCAACTGGGACTAGCGGGGCTTACGAGCAGTACTTC
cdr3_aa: CASRPTGTSGAYEQYF

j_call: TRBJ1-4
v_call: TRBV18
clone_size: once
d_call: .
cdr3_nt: TGTGCCAGCTCACCCCAATCAGGGGACGGTTGGGAAAAACTGTTTTTT
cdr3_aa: CASSPQSGDGWEKLFF

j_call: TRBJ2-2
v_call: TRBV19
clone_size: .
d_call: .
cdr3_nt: TGTGCCAGTAGTATAGACGGCACCGGGGAGCTGTTTTTT
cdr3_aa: CASSIDGTGELFF

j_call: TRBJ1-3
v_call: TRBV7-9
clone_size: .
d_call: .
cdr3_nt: TGTGCCAGCAGCGTCGGCCCCTCTGGAAACACCATATATTTT
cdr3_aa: CASSVGPSGNTIYF

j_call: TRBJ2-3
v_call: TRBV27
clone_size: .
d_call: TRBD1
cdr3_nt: TGTGCCAGCAGTCCCCACAGGGGGCGCAGCACAGATACGCAGTATTTT
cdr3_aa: CASSPHRGRSTDTQYF

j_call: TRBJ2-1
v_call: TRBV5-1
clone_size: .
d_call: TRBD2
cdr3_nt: TGCGCCAGCAGCTTGGACGGACTAGCGGTTGTAAATGAGCAGTTCTTC
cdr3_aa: CASSLDGLAVVNEQFF

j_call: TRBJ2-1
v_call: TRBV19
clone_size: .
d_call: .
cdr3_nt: TGTGCCAGTAGTATAGTTTTGCGGCCCCCTTACAATGAGCAGTTCTTC
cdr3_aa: CASSIVLRPPYNEQFF

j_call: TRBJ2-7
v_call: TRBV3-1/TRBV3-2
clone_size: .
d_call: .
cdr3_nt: TGTGCCAGCAGGCTACAGGGCGCCGAGCAGTACTTC
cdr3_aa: CASRLQGAEQYF

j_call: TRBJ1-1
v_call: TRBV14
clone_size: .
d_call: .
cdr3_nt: TGTGCCAGCAGCCACGTGAACATGAACACTGAAGCTTTCTTT
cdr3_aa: CASSHVNMNTEAFF

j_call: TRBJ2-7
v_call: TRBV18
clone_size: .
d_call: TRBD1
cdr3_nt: TGTGCCAGCTCACGTGAGGTTCCGGGACAGTTCTCCTACGAGCAGTACTTC
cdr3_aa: CASSREVPGQFSYEQYF

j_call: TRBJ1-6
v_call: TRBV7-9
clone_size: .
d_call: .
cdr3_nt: TGTGCCAGCAGCTTAGGGGCAGACCTTAGACCCCTCCACTTT
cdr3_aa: CASSLGADLRPLHF

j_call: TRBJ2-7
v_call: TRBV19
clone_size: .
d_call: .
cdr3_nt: TGTGCCAGTAGCAGACAGCTCAGCTCCTACGAGCAGTACTTC
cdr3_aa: CASSRQLSSYEQYF

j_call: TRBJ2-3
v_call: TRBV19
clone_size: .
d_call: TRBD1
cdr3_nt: TGTGCCAGTACCCGGGACAGGGTATCAGATACGCAGTATTTT
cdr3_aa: CASTRDRVSDTQYF

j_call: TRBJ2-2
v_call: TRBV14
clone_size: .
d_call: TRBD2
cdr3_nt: TGTGCCAGCAGCCCCCAAAGGGGACTAGCGAGATTTATGAACACCGGGGAGCTGTTTTTT
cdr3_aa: CASSPQRGLARFMNTGELFF

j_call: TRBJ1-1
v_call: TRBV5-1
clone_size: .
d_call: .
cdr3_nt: TGCGCCAGCAGCCCTCAGGGGAACACTGAAGCTTTCTTT
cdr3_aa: CASSPQGNTEAFF

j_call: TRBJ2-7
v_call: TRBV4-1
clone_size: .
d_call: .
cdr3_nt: TGCGCCAGCAGCCAAGATCTCACAAGGGCGGCGAAGCAGTACTTC
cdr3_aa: CASSQDLTRAAKQYF

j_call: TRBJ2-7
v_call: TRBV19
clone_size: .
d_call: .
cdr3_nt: TGTGCCAGTAGTAGGGACCACTCCTACGAGCAGTACTTC
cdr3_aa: CASSRDHSYEQYF

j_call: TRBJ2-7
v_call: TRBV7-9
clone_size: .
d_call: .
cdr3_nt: TGTGCCAGCAGCTTAGCTGTAGGGGGACTCATCTACGAGCAGTACTTC
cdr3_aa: CASSLAVGGLIYEQYF

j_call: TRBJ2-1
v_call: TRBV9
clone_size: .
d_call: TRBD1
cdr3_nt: TGTGCCAGCAGCGTGACAGGGGGCACGAATGAGCAGTTCTTC
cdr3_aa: CASSVTGGTNEQFF

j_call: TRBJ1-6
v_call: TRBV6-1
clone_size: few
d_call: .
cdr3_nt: TGTGCCAGCAGTGAGAGGAGCTCCTATAATTCACCCCTCCACTTT
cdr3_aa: CASSERSSYNSPLHF

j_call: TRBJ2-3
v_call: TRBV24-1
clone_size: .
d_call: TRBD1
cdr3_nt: TGTGCCACCAGGGGACAGGGGGCCACAGATACGCAGTATTTT
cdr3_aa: CATRGQGATDTQYF

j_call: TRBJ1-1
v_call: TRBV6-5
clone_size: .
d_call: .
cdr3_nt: TGTGCCAGCAGGAGATTCGGGTGGGGGGACACTGAAGCTTTCTTT
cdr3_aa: CASRRFGWGDTEAFF